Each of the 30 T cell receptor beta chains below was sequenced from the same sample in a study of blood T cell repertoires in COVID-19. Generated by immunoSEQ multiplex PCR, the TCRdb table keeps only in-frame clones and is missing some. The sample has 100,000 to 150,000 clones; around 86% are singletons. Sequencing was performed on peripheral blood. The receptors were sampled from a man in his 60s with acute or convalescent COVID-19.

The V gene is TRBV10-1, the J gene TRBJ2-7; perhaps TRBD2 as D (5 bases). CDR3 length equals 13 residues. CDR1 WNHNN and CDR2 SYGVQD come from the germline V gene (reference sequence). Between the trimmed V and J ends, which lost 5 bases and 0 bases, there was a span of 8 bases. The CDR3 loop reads CASSSGNSYEQYF. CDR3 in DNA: TGCGCCAGCAGTAGCGGTAACTCCTACGAGCAGTACTTC.

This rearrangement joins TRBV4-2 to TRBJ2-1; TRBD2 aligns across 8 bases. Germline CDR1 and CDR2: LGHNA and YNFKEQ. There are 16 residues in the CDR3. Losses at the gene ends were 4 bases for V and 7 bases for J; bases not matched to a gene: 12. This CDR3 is CASSRGIGLAVNEQFF. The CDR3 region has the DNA TGTGCCAGCAGCCGCGGAATCGGACTAGCCGTGAATGAGCAGTTCTTC.

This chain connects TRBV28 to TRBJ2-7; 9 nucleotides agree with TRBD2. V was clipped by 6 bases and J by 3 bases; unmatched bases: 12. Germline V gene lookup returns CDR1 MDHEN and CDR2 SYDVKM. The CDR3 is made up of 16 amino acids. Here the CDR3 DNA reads TGTGCCAGCAGCTCGGAGCGGGAGGCCACGGGCTACGAGCAGTACTTC. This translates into CASSSEREATGYEQYF.

The CDR3 protein is CASSGDRASNQPQHF. For the CDR3, the DNA is TGTGCCAGCAGCGGGGACAGGGCTAGCAATCAGCCCCAGCATTTT. The chain combines TRBV2 with TRBJ1-5, with 9 bases lining up with TRBD1. The CDR3 is 15 residues long. Germline V gene data show CDR1 as SNHLY and CDR2 as FYNNEI. V dropped 6 bases and J dropped 0; count of bases not matched to a gene: 3.

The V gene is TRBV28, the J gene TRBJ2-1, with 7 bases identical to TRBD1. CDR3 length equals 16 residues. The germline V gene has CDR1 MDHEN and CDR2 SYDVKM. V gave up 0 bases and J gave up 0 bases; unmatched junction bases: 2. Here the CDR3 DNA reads TGTGCCAGCAGTTTATGGGCAGGGGGCTCCTACAATGAGCAGTTCTTC. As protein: CASSLWAGGSYNEQFF.

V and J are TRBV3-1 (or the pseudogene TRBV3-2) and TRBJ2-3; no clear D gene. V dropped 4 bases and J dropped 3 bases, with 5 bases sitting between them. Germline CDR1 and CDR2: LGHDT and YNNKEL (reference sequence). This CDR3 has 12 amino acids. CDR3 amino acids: CASSRLTDTQYF. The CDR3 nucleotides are TGTGCCAGCAGCCGTCTAACAGATACGCAGTATTTT.

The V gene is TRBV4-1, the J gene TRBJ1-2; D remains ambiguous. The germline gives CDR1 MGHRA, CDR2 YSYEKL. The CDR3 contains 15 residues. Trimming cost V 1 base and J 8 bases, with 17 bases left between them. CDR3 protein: CASSQVLQALGGYTF. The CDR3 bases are TGCGCCAGCAGCCAAGTTTTGCAGGCCCTTGGGGGCTACACCTTC.

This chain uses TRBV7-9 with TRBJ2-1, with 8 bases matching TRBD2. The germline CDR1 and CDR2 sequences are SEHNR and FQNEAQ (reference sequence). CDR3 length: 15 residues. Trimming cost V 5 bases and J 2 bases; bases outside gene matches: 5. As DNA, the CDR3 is TGTGCCAGCAGCCCAACTAGCGGAGCCTACAATGAGCAGTTCTTC. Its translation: CASSPTSGAYNEQFF.

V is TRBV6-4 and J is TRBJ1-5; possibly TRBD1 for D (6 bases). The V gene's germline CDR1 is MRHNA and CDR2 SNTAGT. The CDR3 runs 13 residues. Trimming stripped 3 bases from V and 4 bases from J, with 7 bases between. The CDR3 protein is CASSEGANQPQHF. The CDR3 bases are TGTGCCAGCAGTGAGGGGGCAAATCAGCCCCAGCATTTT.

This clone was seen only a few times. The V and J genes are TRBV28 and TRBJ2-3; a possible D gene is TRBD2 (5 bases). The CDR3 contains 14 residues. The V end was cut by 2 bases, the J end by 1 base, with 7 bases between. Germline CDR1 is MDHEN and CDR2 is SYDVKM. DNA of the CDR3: TGTGCCAGCAGTTTAGAACTAGGCACAGATACGCAGTATTTT. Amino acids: CASSLELGTDTQYF. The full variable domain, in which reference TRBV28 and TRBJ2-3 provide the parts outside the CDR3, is DVKVTQSSRYLVKRTGEKVFLECVQDMDHENMFWYRQDPGLGLRLIYFSYDVKMKEKGDIPEGYSVSREKKERFSLILESASTNQTSMYLCASSLELGTDTQYFGPGTRLTVL.

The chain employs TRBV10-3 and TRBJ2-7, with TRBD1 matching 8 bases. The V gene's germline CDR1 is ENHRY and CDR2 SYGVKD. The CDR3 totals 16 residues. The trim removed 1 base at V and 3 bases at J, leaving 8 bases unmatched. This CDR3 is CAISEFGTGKGYEQYF. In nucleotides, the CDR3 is TGTGCCATCAGTGAGTTTGGGACAGGCAAGGGCTACGAGCAGTACTTC.

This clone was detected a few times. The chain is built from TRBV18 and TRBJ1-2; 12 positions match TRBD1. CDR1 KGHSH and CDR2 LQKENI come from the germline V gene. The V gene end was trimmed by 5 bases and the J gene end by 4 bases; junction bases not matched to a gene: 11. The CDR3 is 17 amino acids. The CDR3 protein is CASSSRGQGADGYGYTF. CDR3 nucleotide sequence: TGTGCCAGCTCATCGAGGGGACAGGGGGCCGACGGCTATGGCTACACCTTC.

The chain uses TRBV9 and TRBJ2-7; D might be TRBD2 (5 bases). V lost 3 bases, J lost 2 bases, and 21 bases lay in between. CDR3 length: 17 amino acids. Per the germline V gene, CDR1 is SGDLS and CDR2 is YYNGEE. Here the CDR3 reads CASSDSAGALSTYEQYF. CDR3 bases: TGTGCCAGCAGCGATTCGGCGGGCGCATTATCGACCTACGAGCAGTACTTC.

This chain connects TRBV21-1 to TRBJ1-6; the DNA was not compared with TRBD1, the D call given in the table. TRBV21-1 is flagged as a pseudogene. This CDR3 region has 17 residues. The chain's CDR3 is CASSSRTVSSYNSPLHF. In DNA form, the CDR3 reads TGTGCCAGCAGCTCCCGGACAGTTAGCTCCTATAATTCACCCCTCCACTTT.

The DNA for the CDR3 is TGTGCCAGCAGTCCCGGAGGGGACACTGAAGCTTTCTTT. This gives the protein CASSPGGDTEAFF. The chain links TRBV2 to TRBJ1-1, with D possibly TRBD1 on 5 matching bases. Germline loops: CDR1 SNHLY, CDR2 FYNNEI. The CDR3 runs 13 residues. Trimming removed 5 bases at V and 3 bases at J, with 10 bases between.

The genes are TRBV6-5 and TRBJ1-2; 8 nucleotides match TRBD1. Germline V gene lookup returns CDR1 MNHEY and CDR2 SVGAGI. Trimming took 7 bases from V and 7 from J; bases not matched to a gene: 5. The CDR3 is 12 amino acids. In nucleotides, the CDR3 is TGTGCCAGCACGCAGGGGGCGGGTGGCTACACCTTC. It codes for CASTQGAGGYTF.

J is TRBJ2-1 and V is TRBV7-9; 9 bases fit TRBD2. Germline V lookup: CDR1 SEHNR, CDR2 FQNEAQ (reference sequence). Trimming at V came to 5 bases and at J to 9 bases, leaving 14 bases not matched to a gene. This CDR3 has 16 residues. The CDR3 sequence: CASSHPGGSGSGEQFF. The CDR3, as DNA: TGTGCCAGCAGCCATCCGGGCGGTAGCGGGAGTGGTGAGCAGTTCTTC.

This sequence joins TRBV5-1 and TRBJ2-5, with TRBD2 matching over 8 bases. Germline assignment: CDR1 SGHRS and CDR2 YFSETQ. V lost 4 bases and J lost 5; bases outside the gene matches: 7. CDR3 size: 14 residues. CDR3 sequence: CASSLSGSRETQYF. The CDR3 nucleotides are TGCGCCAGCAGCCTCAGCGGGAGTAGGGAGACCCAGTACTTC. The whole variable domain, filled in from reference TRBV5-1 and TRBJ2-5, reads KAGVTQTPRYLIKTRGQQVTLSCSPISGHRSVSWYQQTPGQGLQFLFEYFSETQRNKGNFPGRFSGRQFSNSRSEMNVSTLELGDSALYLCASSLSGSRETQYFGPGTRLLVL.

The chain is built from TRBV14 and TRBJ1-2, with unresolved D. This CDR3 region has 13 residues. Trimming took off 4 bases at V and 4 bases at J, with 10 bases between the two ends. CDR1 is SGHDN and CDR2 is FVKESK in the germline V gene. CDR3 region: CASSPGYLYGYTF. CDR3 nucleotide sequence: TGTGCCAGCAGCCCAGGTTACCTCTATGGCTACACCTTC.

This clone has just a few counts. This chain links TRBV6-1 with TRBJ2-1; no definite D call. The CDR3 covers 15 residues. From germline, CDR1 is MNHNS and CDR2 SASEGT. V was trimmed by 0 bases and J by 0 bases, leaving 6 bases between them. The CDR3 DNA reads TGTGCCAGCAGTGAAGCGTACAGCTCCTACAATGAGCAGTTCTTC. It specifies CASSEAYSSYNEQFF.

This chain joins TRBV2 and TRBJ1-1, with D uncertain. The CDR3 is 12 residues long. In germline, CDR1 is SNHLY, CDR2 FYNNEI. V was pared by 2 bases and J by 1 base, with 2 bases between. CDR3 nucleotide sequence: TGTGCCAGCAGTGAACAGAACACTGAAGCTTTCTTT. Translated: CASSEQNTEAFF.

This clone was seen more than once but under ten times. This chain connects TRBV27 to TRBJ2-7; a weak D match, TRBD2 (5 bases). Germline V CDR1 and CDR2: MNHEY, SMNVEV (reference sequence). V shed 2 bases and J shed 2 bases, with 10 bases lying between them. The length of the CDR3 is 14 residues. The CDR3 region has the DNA TGTGCCAGCAGTTTACGGCGCGGGCCCTACGAGCAGTACTTC. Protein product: CASSLRRGPYEQYF.

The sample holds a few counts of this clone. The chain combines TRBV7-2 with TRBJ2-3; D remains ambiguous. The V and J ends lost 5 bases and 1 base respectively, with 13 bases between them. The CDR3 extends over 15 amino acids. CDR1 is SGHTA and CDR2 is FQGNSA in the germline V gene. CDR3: CASSGSAVGTDTQYF. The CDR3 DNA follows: TGTGCCAGCAGCGGTTCGGCGGTTGGCACAGATACGCAGTATTTT.

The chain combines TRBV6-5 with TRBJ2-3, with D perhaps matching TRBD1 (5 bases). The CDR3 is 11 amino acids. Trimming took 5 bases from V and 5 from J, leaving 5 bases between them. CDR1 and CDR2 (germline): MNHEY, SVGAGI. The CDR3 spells CASSQGDTQYF. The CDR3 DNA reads TGTGCCAGCAGTCAGGGAGATACGCAGTATTTT.

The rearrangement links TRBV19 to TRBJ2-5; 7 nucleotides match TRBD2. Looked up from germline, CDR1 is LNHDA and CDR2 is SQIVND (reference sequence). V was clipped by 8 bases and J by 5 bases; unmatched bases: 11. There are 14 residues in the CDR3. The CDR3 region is CASSSGKLGETQYF. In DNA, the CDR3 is TGTGCCAGTTCCAGCGGGAAGTTAGGGGAGACCCAGTACTTC.

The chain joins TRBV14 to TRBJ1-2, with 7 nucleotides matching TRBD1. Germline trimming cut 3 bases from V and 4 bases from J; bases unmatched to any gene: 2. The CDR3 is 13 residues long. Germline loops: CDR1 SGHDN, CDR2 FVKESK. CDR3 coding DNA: TGTGCCAGCAGCCAGACAGGGATCTATGGCTACACCTTC. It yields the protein CASSQTGIYGYTF.

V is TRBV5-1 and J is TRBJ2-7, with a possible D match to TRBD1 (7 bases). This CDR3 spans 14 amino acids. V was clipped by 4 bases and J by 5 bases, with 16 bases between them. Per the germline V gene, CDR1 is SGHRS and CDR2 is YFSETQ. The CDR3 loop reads CASSRGDSPHEQYF. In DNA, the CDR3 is TGCGCCAGCAGCAGGGGGGACAGCCCCCACGAGCAGTACTTC.

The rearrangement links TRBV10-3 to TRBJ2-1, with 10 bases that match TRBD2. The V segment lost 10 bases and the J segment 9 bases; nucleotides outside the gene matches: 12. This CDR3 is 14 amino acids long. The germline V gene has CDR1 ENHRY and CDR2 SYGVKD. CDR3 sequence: CATRGAGGYSEQFF. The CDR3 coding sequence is TGTGCCACCCGGGGAGCGGGAGGGTATAGTGAGCAGTTCTTC.

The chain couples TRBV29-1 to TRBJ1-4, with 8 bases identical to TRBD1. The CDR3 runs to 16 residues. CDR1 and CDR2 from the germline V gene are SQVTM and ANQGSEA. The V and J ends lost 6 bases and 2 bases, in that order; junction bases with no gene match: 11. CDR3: CSVKGQGGPTNEKLFF. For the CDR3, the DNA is TGCAGCGTGAAAGGACAGGGAGGGCCCACTAATGAAAAACTGTTTTTT. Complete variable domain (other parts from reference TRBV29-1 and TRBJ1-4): SAVISQKPSRDICQRGTSLTIQCQVDSQVTMMFWYRQQPGQSLTLIATANQGSEATYESGFVIDKFPISRPNLTFSTLTVSNMSPEDSSIYLCSVKGQGGPTNEKLFFGSGTQLSVL.

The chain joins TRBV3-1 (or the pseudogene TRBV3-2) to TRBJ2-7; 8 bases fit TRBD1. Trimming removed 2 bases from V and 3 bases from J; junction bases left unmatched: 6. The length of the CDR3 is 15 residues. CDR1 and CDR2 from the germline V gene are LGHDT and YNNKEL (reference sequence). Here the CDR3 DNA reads TGTGCCAGCAGCCAACGGACAGGGATTCGCTACGAGCAGTACTTC. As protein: CASSQRTGIRYEQYF.